These T cell receptor beta chains were read from a single sample in a study of Graves' ophthalmopathy and Graves' hyperthyroidism. TCRdb called the multiplex PCR reads again in MiXCR, with one record for every CDR3 protein. Of roughly 170,000 distinct CDR3 sequences listed, under 45% are singletons. The sequencing input was peripheral blood. All receptors come from a young man with Graves' ophthalmopathy. The CDR3 runs from the conserved cysteine through the conserved F or W.

>TRBV6-5|TRBJ1-1
CASSYSKAGVRTEAFF
>TRBV6-5|TRBJ1-1
CASSLWGQGGENTEAFF
>TRBV6-2/TRBV6-3|TRBJ1-2
CASSYSRTGFGYGYTF
>TRBV6-5|TRBJ1-1
CASRLNPGLGNTEAFF
>TRBV7-3|TRBJ2-4
CASSLTPVSGSDIQYF
>TRBV30|TRBJ2-7
CAWSPGNLGYEQYF
>TRBV6-5|TRBJ1-5
CASSYTGGEDSNQPQHF
>TRBV15|TRBJ1-5
CATAGGQQQPQHF
>TRBV6-2/TRBV6-3|TRBJ1-1
CASSYRVMNTEAFF
>TRBV7-9|TRBJ1-1
CASSFGRENTEAFF
>TRBV6-2/TRBV6-3|TRBJ1-5
CASSPTEGVRQPQHF
>TRBV7-6|TRBJ2-7
CASSLIQAGGTSSYEQYF
>TRBV30|TRBJ1-1
CAWSVGGGAFF
>TRBV7-3|TRBJ2-6
CASSLHGTGSSGANVLTF
>TRBV28|TRBJ2-7
CASTPPESSYEQYF
>TRBV4-3|TRBJ1-5
CASSQGSNNQPQHF
>TRBV19|TRBJ1-2
CASRELLGYGYTF
>TRBV6-5|TRBJ1-5
CASSWGISNQPQHF
>TRBV27|TRBJ1-1
CASNTLGGGLRAARWAFF
>TRBV7-7|TRBJ2-7
CASSLAPGAIEQYF
>TRBV7-8|TRBJ2-2
CASRTNRESRYLAGELFF
>TRBV28|TRBJ1-2
CASRSQTWGGGGGYTF
>TRBV6-1|TRBJ2-2
CASSASGIPTGELFF
>TRBV24-1|TRBJ2-7
CATSDSDSTYEQYF
>TRBV28|TRBJ1-6
CASSSQGRFLHF
>TRBV19|TRBJ1-2
CASSRPARDDYGYTF
>TRBV28|TRBJ2-7
CASLGRGRSFYEQYF